The present T cell receptor (beta chain) was sequenced within a study of cytomegalovirus exposure and HLA in healthy donors. Study-wide results and caveats: Associated with cytomegalovirus, according to the listing, were 150 to 200 TCR beta chains.

The CDR3 totals 16 residues. V was clipped by 5 bases and J by 2 bases; unmatched bases: 9. Germline CDR1 and CDR2: SGHTA and FQGNSA. With regard to this clone: The antigen is undetermined.

Donors consisted of healthy bone marrow donors. PCR was performed using 60 Vbeta and 13 Jbeta primers. Original processing methods: A follow-up analysis tallied tens of millions of unique TCR beta chains, roughly 11 million shared. Method: immunoSEQ multiplex PCR; TCRdb's copy keeps in-frame clones and lacks some. V and J calls and clone size are given by that table; D and trimming were obtained from the DNA. Here the sample spans 100,000 to 150,000 clones, 70% to 80% being singletons. The sequence derives from a woman aged 60-75 years in good health and CMV-seronegative. Sequencing used PBMCs. The rearrangement links TRBV7-2 to TRBJ2-5, with 9 bases that match TRBD2. The DNA for the CDR3 is TGTGCCAGCAGCCGCGGCCTAACTAGCGGGCAAGAGACCCAGTACTTC. This translates into CASSRGLTSGQETQYF.